Below, 22 T cell receptor beta chains from the same sample are listed, as sequenced in a study of blood T cells in healthy people across ages. A J-beta primer mix and a sample-barcoded 5' primer were used in a second PCR of roughly 7 to 12 cycles. TCRdb itself ran the 5' RACE reads through MiXCR, one entry per CDR3 protein. Of 650,000 to 800,000 distinct CDR3 sequences listed, under 45% are singletons. The sample consisted of blood. These receptors were taken from a man between 60 and 75 years old in good health.

This clonotype was observed at least ten times. At one end, the junction sequence differs from germline, possibly due to a read error. The CDR3 region is CASSPGGTDTQYF. Here the CDR3 DNA reads TGCGCCAGCAGCCCAGGGGGCACAGATACGCAGTATTTT. The chain couples TRBV7-9 to TRBJ2-3; TRBD1 is a possible D gene (6 bases). CDR3 length equals 13 residues. CDR1 is SEHNR and CDR2 is FQNEAQ in the germline V gene (reference sequence).

This chain connects TRBV7-9 to TRBJ2-5; D remains ambiguous. V shed 5 bases and J shed 5 bases, with 12 bases lying between them. Germline V CDR1 and CDR2: SEHNR, FQNEAQ (reference sequence). The CDR3 is 13 amino acids. CDR3 in DNA: TGTGCCAGCAGCACCGGAGAGGACGAGACCCAGTACTTC. Encoded protein: CASSTGEDETQYF. The full variable domain, rest sourced from reference TRBV7-9 and TRBJ2-5, is DTGVSQNPRHKITKRGQNVTFRCDPISEHNRLYWYRQTLGQGPEFLTYFQNEAQLEKSRLLSDRFSAERPKGSFSTLEIQRTEQGDSAMYLCASSTGEDETQYFGPGTRLLVL.

Worth noting for this clonotype: A much larger clone differs by one base, so this may be a read error. The V and J genes are TRBV27 and TRBJ1-2; possible D gene TRBD1, 5 bases. V lost 5 bases, J lost 1 base, and 11 bases lay in between. This CDR3 comprises 14 residues. Looked up from germline, CDR1 is MNHEY and CDR2 is SMNVEV (reference sequence). CDR3 loop: CASSVGRGNYGYTF. DNA for the CDR3: TGTGCCAGCAGTGTAGGGAGGGGTAACTATGGCTACACCTTC.

The table lists this clonotype with a count of one. The V gene is TRBV29-1, the J gene TRBJ2-3, with TRBD2 identical over 9 bases. The CDR3 totals 15 residues. Trimming took 4 bases from V and 4 from J; bases not matched to a gene: 9. Per germline, CDR1 SQVTM and CDR2 ANQGSEA. CDR3 nucleotides: TGCAGCGTTGTTTTCGCGGGAGGGGGGGCAGATACGCAGTATTTT. It translates to CSVVFAGGGADTQYF.

The V and J genes are TRBV5-1 and TRBJ2-3; the D gene is possibly TRBD1 (6 bases). Per the germline V gene, CDR1 is SGHRS and CDR2 is YFSETQ. V was trimmed by 9 bases and J by 2 bases, leaving 16 bases between them. CDR3 length: 14 amino acids. For the CDR3, the DNA is TGCGCCACCTGTCCGGACAGTACCACAGATACGCAGTATTTT. Protein product: CATCPDSTTDTQYF.

This clonotype was seen a handful of times. The chain has TRBV6-5 and TRBJ1-1; a weak D match, TRBD1 (6 bases). Trimming pared 6 bases from V and 0 bases from J, leaving 11 bases between. Germline assignment: CDR1 MNHEY and CDR2 SVGAGI. The CDR3 is 14 amino acids. CDR3 bases: TGTGCCAGCAGACCGCAGGGGTTGAACACTGAAGCTTTCTTT. Residues: CASRPQGLNTEAFF.

The chain uses TRBV20-1 and TRBJ2-5; 7 nucleotides agree with TRBD1. The germline V gene has CDR1 DFQATT and CDR2 SNEGSKA (reference sequence). The CDR3 loop spans 13 amino acids. J was trimmed by 3 bases and V by 1 base; bases with no gene match: 2. CDR3 sequence reads: CSARGTGKETQYF. CDR3 nucleotides: TGCAGTGCTAGAGGGACAGGCAAAGAGACCCAGTACTTC.

The chain couples TRBV3-1 to TRBJ1-2, with 8 bases aligning to TRBD1. CDR1 and CDR2 (germline): LGHDT, YNNKEL (reference sequence). The CDR3 sequence is 15 residues long. After removal of 6 bases from V and 7 bases from J, the junction contained 13 bases not matched to a gene. DNA for the CDR3: TGTGCCAGCAGACTTGGGACAGGCCGCGGTGGTGGCTACACCTTC. Its protein product is CASRLGTGRGGGYTF.

The chain uses TRBV12-3 or TRBV12-4 and TRBJ2-5; TRBD2 aligns across 7 bases. V gave up 5 bases and J gave up 4 bases; unmatched junction bases: 10. The CDR3 is 15 amino acids. CDR3 amino acids: CASSTGGTLTETQYF. The DNA of the CDR3 is TGTGCCAGCAGTACCGGGGGGACCCTTACAGAGACCCAGTACTTC.

V is TRBV10-2 and J is TRBJ1-5; TRBD1 matches at 7 bases. Trimming took 6 bases from V and 6 from J; bases not matched to a gene: 8. CDR3 size: 14 residues. Germline assignment: CDR1 WSHSY and CDR2 SAAADI. In DNA, the CDR3 is TGCGCCAGCAGAACCGGGACAGACAGTCAGCCCCAGCATTTT. Encoded protein: CASRTGTDSQPQHF.

The rearrangement links TRBV7-2 to TRBJ2-1, with no clear D. Germline values: CDR1 SGHTA, CDR2 FQGNSA. The CDR3 is made up of 13 amino acids. Trimming took 5 bases from V and 13 from J, leaving 18 bases between them. The CDR3 DNA reads TGTGCCAGCAGCGTTGGGCACCGAGAGACCCAGTTCTTC. Encoded protein: CASSVGHRETQFF.

The chain couples TRBV12-3 or TRBV12-4 to TRBJ2-1; 9 bases match TRBD2. V lost 2 bases and J lost 3; bases outside the gene matches: 5. This CDR3 contains 16 residues. CDR3 bases: TGTGCCAGCAGTTTATTCGAGCGGGGGGACTACAATGAGCAGTTCTTC. It yields the protein CASSLFERGDYNEQFF.

This clonotype has a handful of counts. The rearrangement joins TRBV10-2 to TRBJ1-5; 9 bases line up with TRBD1. Germline values: CDR1 WSHSY, CDR2 SAAADI. There are 13 residues in the CDR3. V gave up 7 bases and J gave up 5 bases; unmatched junction bases: 3. The CDR3 DNA reads TGCGCCAGCACCGGGACAGGGTATCAGCCCCAGCATTTT. Amino acids: CASTGTGYQPQHF.

This clonotype appeared a few times. The chain is built from TRBV11-2 and TRBJ1-6; no reliable D call. Germline CDR1 is SGHAT and CDR2 is FQNNGV. CDR3 length: 16 amino acids. V gave up 5 bases and J gave up 4 bases, with 15 bases separating them. The CDR3 bases are TGTGCCAGCAGCCCCCAGCTACGGACTTATAATTCACCCCTCCACTTT. Residues: CASSPQLRTYNSPLHF.

This clonotype was detected a few times. V is TRBV6-5 and J is TRBJ1-6, with D hard to call. Trimming removed 0 bases at V and 0 bases at J, with 12 bases between. Germline V gives CDR1 MNHEY, CDR2 SVGAGI. The length of the CDR3 is 18 residues. CDR3 sequence reads: CASSYSLTSSSYNSPLHF. The CDR3, as DNA: TGTGCCAGCAGTTACTCCCTGACTTCGAGCTCCTATAATTCACCCCTCCACTTT.

In DNA, the CDR3 is TGCGCCAGCAGTGAAGGTGGGGGGGCGCGTGAGACCCAGTACTTC. It translates to CASSEGGGARETQYF. This chain uses TRBV10-1 with TRBJ2-5; D may be TRBD2 (7 bases). Trimming cost V 3 bases and J 5 bases, with 16 bases left between them. Germline CDR1 is WNHNN and CDR2 is SYGVQD (reference sequence). The CDR3 loop spans 15 amino acids.

The V and J genes are TRBV18 and TRBJ2-7; no reliable D call. Germline CDR1 reads KGHSH; CDR2 reads LQKENI. The CDR3 has 12 amino acids. V lost 5 bases, J lost 5 bases, and 10 bases lay in between. The CDR3 loop is CASSSVQNEQYF. The CDR3 DNA is TGTGCCAGCTCATCAGTCCAGAACGAGCAGTACTTC. The variable domain in full, with the rest retrieved from reference TRBV18 and TRBJ2-7, is NAGVMQNPRHLVRRRGQEARLRCSPMKGHSHVYWYRQLPEEGLKFMVYLQKENIIDESGMPKERFSAEFPKEGPSILRIQQVVRGDSAAYFCASSSVQNEQYFGPGTRLTVT.

This clonotype was seen only a few times. This sequence joins TRBV28 and TRBJ2-3; D remains ambiguous. This CDR3 region has 12 residues. Germline lookup yields CDR1 MDHEN and CDR2 SYDVKM. With 7 bases removed from V and 0 bases from J, the gap between germline ends came to 5 bases. The CDR3 DNA reads as TGTGCCAGCACGGAGAGCACAGATACGCAGTATTTT. Residues: CASTESTDTQYF.

The chain employs TRBV20-1 and TRBJ2-5; no clear D gene. The CDR3 totals 14 residues. CDR1 is DFQATT and CDR2 is SNEGSKA in the germline V gene (reference sequence). V shed 2 bases and J shed 5 bases, with 15 bases lying between them. The CDR3 DNA is TGCAGTGCTAGATCGGCCCTAGGTGGGGAGACCCAGTACTTC. This gives the protein CSARSALGGETQYF.

For this clonotype: This may arise from a read error, as a much more abundant clone is one base away. The rearrangement joins TRBV19 to TRBJ1-2; no firm D call. The CDR3 totals 14 residues. The V end was cut by 6 bases, the J end by 0 bases, with 11 bases between. Germline V gene sequence: CDR1 LNHDA, CDR2 SQIVND (reference sequence). This chain's CDR3 is CASRIQISNYGYTF. CDR3 in DNA: TGTGCCAGTAGGATTCAGATATCTAACTATGGCTACACCTTC.

Regarding this clonotype: A junction boundary mismatches the germline segment, possibly from a read error. The V call is TRBV3-1, the J call TRBJ2-2; D call uncertain. The CDR3 has 12 amino acids. Per the germline V gene, CDR1 is LGHDT and CDR2 is YNNKEL (reference sequence). The CDR3 DNA reads TGTGTCAGCAGGTGGGGTGCCGGGGAGCTGTTTTTT. Translating gives CVSRWGAGELFF.

CDR3 nucleotides: TGTGCCACCAGTGGTCGCGGGGGGCCTTCGGGGTACAATGAGCAGTTCTTC. It specifies CATSGRGGPSGYNEQFF. The chain uses TRBV24-1 and TRBJ2-1; TRBD2 agrees at 8 bases. In germline, CDR1 is KGHDR, CDR2 SFDVKD. There are 17 residues in the CDR3. V lost 5 bases and J lost 4; bases outside the gene matches: 12.